The next 13 T cell receptor beta chains were all read from a single sample in a study of blood T cell repertoires in COVID-19. The data were produced by immunoSEQ multiplex PCR, yet TCRdb's version contains in-frame clones alone and is incomplete. The sample comprises fewer than 85,000 clones, roughly 87% of which are singletons, and roughly 5.7% rests with the top ten. The sample comprised peripheral blood. These TCRs come from a man aged 55 to 69 with acute or convalescent COVID-19.

V and J are TRBV9 and TRBJ1-2; D perhaps matches TRBD1 (6 bases). This CDR3 spans 19 amino acids. CDR1 is SGDLS, CDR2 YYNGEE, per germline. Trimming took off 4 bases at V and 4 bases at J, with 29 bases between the two ends. The CDR3 DNA is TGTGCCAGCAGCACACGGACAACCCCGACAGGCGGGCGCATCTATGGCTACACCTTC. Translating it yields CASSTRTTPTGGRIYGYTF.

The table lists this clone with a few counts. As DNA, the CDR3 is TGTGCTAGTGGTTCCGACTTAGCGGGCCACAATGAGCAGTTCTTC. This sequence encodes CASGSDLAGHNEQFF. The chain joins TRBV12-5 to TRBJ2-1; 7 nucleotides agree with TRBD2. CDR1 is LGHNT and CDR2 is FRNRAP in the germline V gene. The CDR3 runs to 15 residues. J gave up 5 bases and V 4 bases, and 8 bases lay outside the gene matches. The whole variable domain, remainder taken from reference TRBV12-5 and TRBJ2-1, is DARVTQTPRHKVTEMGQEVTMRCQPILGHNTVFWYRQTMMQGLELLAYFRNRAPLDDSGMPKDRFSAEMPDATLATLKIQPSEPRDSAVYFCASGSDLAGHNEQFFGPGTRLTVL.

The chain couples TRBV7-2 to TRBJ2-1; 11 nucleotides agree with TRBD2. The ends lost 4 bases at V and 3 bases at J; junction bases unmatched: 2. Germline V CDR1 and CDR2: SGHTA, FQGNSA. The CDR3 loop spans 15 amino acids. CDR3 bases: TGTGCCAGCAGCTACCTAGCGGGGGGCTACAATGAGCAGTTCTTC. Translation: CASSYLAGGYNEQFF.

This clone was counted a single time. CDR3: CASSQSSSGGVNTQYF. The CDR3 bases are TGTGCCAGCAGCCAATCGTCTAGCGGGGGTGTAAATACGCAGTATTTT. The chain uses TRBV3-1 (or the pseudogene TRBV3-2) and TRBJ2-3; the match to TRBD2 covers 10 bases. The CDR3 is made up of 16 amino acids. J lost 7 bases, V lost 2 bases, and 9 bases had no gene match. Germline V gene lookup returns CDR1 LGHDT and CDR2 YNNKEL (reference sequence).

In nucleotides, the CDR3 is TGCAGTGCTAGTCTTCTAGCGGGGGGTCATGAGCAGTTCTTC. Translation: CSASLLAGGHEQFF. The chain is built from TRBV20-1 and TRBJ2-1; 11 nucleotides agree with TRBD2. Germline CDR1 and CDR2: DFQATT and SNEGSKA (reference sequence). J was trimmed by 8 bases and V by 3 bases; bases with no gene match: 6. The CDR3 is 14 residues long.

This chain connects TRBV2 to TRBJ2-7; D might be TRBD2 (6 bases). CDR1 SNHLY and CDR2 FYNNEI come from the germline V gene. The ends were cut back, 6 bases at V and 6 bases at J, with 12 bases in the middle. CDR3 length: 12 amino acids. The CDR3 sequence: CASRWQGGEQYF. CDR3 sequence (DNA): TGTGCCAGCAGATGGCAGGGAGGCGAGCAGTACTTC. Full variable domain (remainder filled in from reference TRBV2 and TRBJ2-7): EPEVTQTPSHQVTQMGQEVILRCVPISNHLYFYWYRQILGQKVEFLVSFYNNEISEKSEIFDDQFSVERPDGSNFTLKIRSTKLEDSAMYFCASRWQGGEQYFGPGTRLTVT.

The CDR3 DNA reads as TGTGCCAGCAGCCAAGGTGGCACTAGATATGAAAACGAGCAGTACTTC. It yields the protein CASSQGGTRYENEQYF. The V gene is TRBV3-1 (or the pseudogene TRBV3-2), the J gene TRBJ2-7; tentative D call: TRBD2 (5 bases). Germline CDR1 reads LGHDT; CDR2 reads YNNKEL (reference sequence). V shed 1 base and J shed 5 bases, with 18 bases lying between them. The CDR3 extends over 16 amino acids.

The gene calls are TRBV4-3 and TRBJ1-1; 9 nucleotides align to TRBD1. In germline, CDR1 is LGHNA, CDR2 YSLEER. V lost 3 bases, J lost 6 bases, and 20 bases stayed unmatched. The length of the CDR3 is 19 residues. The CDR3 here is CASSHDWLDRGQGIPEAFF. The CDR3 DNA is TGCGCCAGCAGCCATGATTGGTTGGATCGGGGACAGGGTATCCCTGAAGCTTTCTTT.

A single count supports this clone. The gene calls are TRBV6-5 and TRBJ1-2; 9 bases match TRBD1. This CDR3 region has 15 residues. Germline CDR1 and CDR2: MNHEY and SVGAGI. V lost 4 bases, J lost 4 bases, and 7 bases stayed unmatched. The CDR3 here is CASSFLQGAPYGYTF. In DNA form, the CDR3 reads TGTGCCAGCAGTTTCCTACAGGGGGCTCCCTATGGCTACACCTTC.

The genes are TRBV2 and TRBJ1-1, with 7 nucleotides matching TRBD1. V was clipped by 10 bases and J by 7 bases; unmatched bases: 6. The CDR3 length is 11 residues. Germline-derived CDR1 and CDR2 are SNHLY and FYNNEI. This CDR3 reads CATSGQVEAFF. In DNA form, the CDR3 reads TGTGCCACCTCCGGACAGGTTGAAGCTTTCTTT. The variable domain in full, with the rest retrieved from reference TRBV2 and TRBJ1-1, is EPEVTQTPSHQVTQMGQEVILRCVPISNHLYFYWYRQILGQKVEFLVSFYNNEISEKSEIFDDQFSVERPDGSNFTLKIRSTKLEDSAMYFCATSGQVEAFFGQGTRLTVV.

A few counts support this clone. The chain links TRBV5-4 to TRBJ1-3; D may be TRBD1 (5 bases). The CDR3 covers 14 residues. Germline assignment: CDR1 SGHNT and CDR2 YYREEE (reference sequence). Trimming took off 4 bases at V and 0 bases at J, with 8 bases between the two ends. The CDR3 protein is CASSTGVSGNTIYF. The CDR3 DNA reads TGTGCCAGCAGCACAGGAGTCTCTGGAAACACCATATATTTT.

The V call is TRBV4-1, the J call TRBJ1-6, with D possibly being TRBD1 (5 bases). The CDR3 contains 15 residues. Per the germline V gene, CDR1 is MGHRA and CDR2 is YSYEKL. Trimming stripped 1 base from V and 6 bases from J, with 10 bases between. The chain's CDR3 is CASSQVGGGNSPLHF. DNA for the CDR3: TGCGCCAGCAGCCAAGTCGGGGGTGGTAATTCACCCCTCCACTTT.

The V gene is TRBV11-3, the J gene TRBJ2-1; TRBD1 agrees at 9 bases. The J segment lost 8 bases and the V segment lost 4 bases, leaving 9 bases of the junction unmatched. The CDR3 length is 15 residues. Looked up from germline, CDR1 is SGHNT and CDR2 is YENEEA. CDR3 in amino acids: CASSSGQGLGHEQFF. CDR3 coding DNA: TGTGCCAGCAGCTCGGGACAGGGACTCGGCCATGAGCAGTTCTTC.